This T cell receptor beta chain is from a study of blood T cell repertoires in COVID-19. Across the whole study: Material from acute and convalescent COVID-19 was sourced from the United States, Italy and Spain. T cells, B-cell-depleted T cells, or PBMCs supplied cDNA or gDNA.

Sequenced by immunoSEQ multiplex PCR; TCRdb stores in-frame clones only, minus some. The sample gives roughly 69,000 clones, about four fifths of which show up once; 13% is in the top ten. Trimming at V came to 5 bases and at J to 0 bases, leaving 5 bases not matched to a gene. The CDR3 runs to 15 residues. CDR1 and CDR2 from the germline V gene are LNHNV and YYDKDF (reference sequence). The chain has TRBV15 and TRBJ2-7; 9 bases agree with TRBD1. The sequence was obtained from a middle-aged man with COVID-19, enrolled during active disease. Input material: peripheral blood. CDR3 residues: CATSVGQGSSYEQYF. In nucleotides, the CDR3 is TGTGCCACCAGCGTTGGACAGGGGAGCTCCTACGAGCAGTACTTC.